Presented here are 13 T cell receptor beta chains from one specimen sequenced in a study of regulatory T cells in long-lasting Graves disease. Construction of the TCR beta libraries employed iRepertoire HTBI primers in conjunction with Arm-PCR of CDR3 regions. TCRdb independently ran MiXCR on the multiplex PCR reads; one entry per CDR3 protein. The table includes 200,000 to 250,000 distinct CDR3 sequences, 20% to 25% detected once. Stated time point: newly diagnosed GD, antithyroid drugs for less than 3 months. Making the TCR library involved RNA that had been extracted from PBMCs. The specimen comprised peripheral blood mononuclear cells (PBMCs), sampled at new diagnosis, from a patient treated with antithyroid drugs. Receptors originate from a female donor with Graves disease.

Many counts were recorded for this clonotype. This chain connects TRBV20-1 to TRBJ2-3, with D possibly matching TRBD2 (6 bases). This CDR3 region has 11 residues. Trimming shortened V by 7 bases and J by 11 bases, and 16 bases separated the two germline ends. The germline V gene has CDR1 DFQATT and CDR2 SNEGSKA (reference sequence). The CDR3 spells CSVWGRREQYF. The CDR3 nucleotides are TGCAGTGTCTGGGGAAGGAGGGAGCAGTATTTT.

This clonotype was recorded at least ten times. V is TRBV5-6 and J is TRBJ1-2; a possible D gene is TRBD1 (5 bases). The CDR3 covers 16 residues. Trimming shortened V by 0 bases and J by 4 bases, and 16 bases separated the two germline ends. Germline CDR1 SGHDT, CDR2 YYEEEE. CDR3 coding DNA: TGTGCCAGCAGCTTGGTTTCGGGTGTGGACACCTATGGCTACACCTTC. This encodes CASSLVSGVDTYGYTF.

This clonotype was picked up a small number of times. The CDR3 loop is CASSANPDWTYEQYF. The CDR3 DNA follows: TGTGCCAGCAGCGCAAATCCCGACTGGACCTACGAGCAGTACTTC. This chain links TRBV9 with TRBJ2-7; D is uncertain. The V end lost 3 bases, the J end lost 2 bases, and 15 bases lay between the germline ends. The CDR3 totals 15 residues. In germline, CDR1 is SGDLS, CDR2 YYNGEE.

This clonotype has ten or more counts. V gene TRBV20-1 combines with J gene TRBJ2-7; D remains ambiguous. Trimming left V 0 bases short and J 5 bases short, with 17 bases between. CDR3 size: 15 residues. Germline V lookup: CDR1 DFQATT, CDR2 SNEGSKA (reference sequence). CDR3 in DNA: TGCAGTGCTAGAGATTCGCTAGGCCGGAACGACGAGCAGTACTTC. Amino acid sequence: CSARDSLGRNDEQYF.

This clonotype was detected many times. The chain couples TRBV3-1 to TRBJ1-1, with TRBD1 matching over 11 bases. The CDR3 loop spans 14 amino acids. V shed 1 base, J shed 7 bases, and the junction held 2 bases outside the gene matches. Per germline, CDR1 LGHDT and CDR2 YNNKEL (reference sequence). The CDR3 coding sequence is TGTGCCAGCAGCCAAGGGACAGGGGGCTATGAAGCTTTCTTT. It codes for CASSQGTGGYEAFF.

There are many counts of this clonotype. The gene calls are TRBV6-9 and TRBJ1-2; no definite D call. The V end was cut by 3 bases, the J end by 8 bases, with 16 bases between. The germline V gene has CDR1 MNHGY and CDR2 SVAAGI. This CDR3 is 14 amino acids long. DNA of the CDR3: TGTGCCAGCAGTTACTCGAAGGGAGCATACGGCTACACCTTC. It is translated as CASSYSKGAYGYTF.

V and J are TRBV30 and TRBJ1-2, with TRBD1 matching over 9 bases. This CDR3 has 14 amino acids. Trimming removed 2 bases from V and 4 bases from J; junction bases left unmatched: 5. Germline values: CDR1 GTSNPN, CDR2 SVGIG (reference sequence). The CDR3 loop is CAWSLDRGPYGYTF. The DNA of the CDR3 is TGTGCCTGGAGTTTGGACAGGGGCCCCTATGGCTACACCTTC. Together with reference TRBV30 and TRBJ1-2, the CDR3 gives the full variable domain: SQTIHQWPATLVQPVGSPLSLECTVEGTSNPNLYWYRQAAGRGLQLLFYSVGIGQISSEVPQNLSASRPQDRQFILSSKKLLLSDSGFYLCAWSLDRGPYGYTFGSGTRLTVV.

This clonotype was detected many times. The DNA for the CDR3 is TGTGCCAGCAGTTCTAGGGGGTCTATCTCGTACGAGCAGTACTTC. Translating it yields CASSSRGSISYEQYF. The chain uses TRBV27 and TRBJ2-7; D is possibly TRBD1 (6 bases). The CDR3 runs 15 residues. The germline gives CDR1 MNHEY, CDR2 SMNVEV (reference sequence). The ends were cut back, 4 bases at V and 4 bases at J, with 17 bases in the middle.

This clonotype showed up many times. V and J are TRBV3-1 and TRBJ2-1; D is unresolved. The CDR3 is 11 residues long. Trimming pared 0 bases from V and 8 bases from J, leaving 2 bases between. The germline CDR1 and CDR2 sequences are LGHDT and YNNKEL (reference sequence). The CDR3 protein is CASSQDYEQFF. The CDR3 DNA is TGTGCCAGCAGCCAAGATTATGAGCAGTTCTTC.

This clonotype was found many times. The chain has TRBV18 and TRBJ2-1, with a possible D match to TRBD2 (5 bases). The CDR3 spans 15 residues. Germline-derived CDR1 and CDR2 are KGHSH and LQKENI. V lost 6 bases to trimming and J lost 8 bases, with 20 bases between them. CDR3 DNA sequence: TGTGCCAGCTCCCCCCAGAGGTTAGCGTTCGATGAGCAGTTCTTC. Protein: CASSPQRLAFDEQFF.

This clonotype was detected a few times. The chain combines TRBV11-3 with TRBJ2-7; 7 nucleotides match TRBD1. The CDR3 is 14 residues long. The V gene end was trimmed by 3 bases and the J gene end by 6 bases; junction bases not matched to a gene: 8. CDR1 and CDR2 (germline): SGHNT, YENEEA. As DNA, the CDR3 is TGTGCCAGCAGCTTTATAGGGGGCAAGGGCGAGCAGTACTTC. This translates into CASSFIGGKGEQYF.

V usage is TRBV5-5 and J usage is TRBJ1-3; 7 bases map to TRBD1. The CDR3 runs to 17 residues. The V gene end was trimmed by 3 bases and the J gene end by 0 bases; junction bases not matched to a gene: 9. Per germline, CDR1 SGHKS and CDR2 YYEKEE (reference sequence). CDR3 loop: CASSSSQGVISGNTIYF. The CDR3, as DNA: TGTGCCAGCAGCTCGTCCCAGGGGGTGATCTCTGGAAACACCATATATTTT.

This clonotype occurred many times. This chain links TRBV6-1 with TRBJ1-1, with a possible D match to TRBD1 (5 bases). Germline V lookup: CDR1 MNHNS, CDR2 SASEGT. V was cut by 6 bases and J by 4 bases, with 18 bases left in between. The CDR3 is 15 residues long. The CDR3 bases are TGTGCCAGCAGCAACCGACAACCCGGGGGCACTGAAGCTTTCTTT. The encoded protein is CASSNRQPGGTEAFF.